Below, 17 T cell receptor beta chains from the same sample are listed, as sequenced in a study of blood T cell repertoires in COVID-19. Sequencing was performed with immunoSEQ multiplex PCR; in TCRdb, only in-frame clones are kept and a portion is missing. The data hold 150,000 to 200,000 clones, with about three quarters observed a single time. Sequenced: peripheral blood. These receptors originate from a man aged 60 to 69 with acute or convalescent COVID-19.

V gene TRBV6-5 combines with J gene TRBJ2-3, with 8 nucleotides matching TRBD1. This CDR3 is built from 14 residues. The V gene's germline CDR1 is MNHEY and CDR2 SVGAGI. The ends lost 7 bases at V and 6 bases at J; junction bases unmatched: 9. Here the CDR3 reads CASTSGQGRDTQYF. The CDR3 coding sequence is TGTGCCAGCACCTCTGGACAGGGTCGGGATACGCAGTATTTT.

Here the CDR3 DNA reads TGTGCCAGCAGCCTTCGACAGGGGCACACCGGGGAGCTGTTTTTT. This encodes CASSLRQGHTGELFF. This chain connects TRBV3-1 (or the pseudogene TRBV3-2) to TRBJ2-2; 8 bases align to TRBD1. Germline lookup yields CDR1 LGHDT and CDR2 YNNKEL (reference sequence). This CDR3 contains 15 residues. V shed 4 bases and J 3 bases; nucleotides not matched to a gene: 4.

The chain carries TRBV6-5 and TRBJ2-7, with a weak D call TRBD1 (5 bases). The CDR3 contains 13 residues. CDR1 and CDR2 (germline): MNHEY, SVGAGI. The ends were cut back, 5 bases at V and 5 bases at J, with 13 bases in the middle. CDR3 DNA sequence: TGTGCCAGCAGTAACCCACAGGAGAACGAGCAGTACTTC. Translation gives CASSNPQENEQYF.

The gene calls are TRBV5-6 and TRBJ1-2, with 8 bases fitting TRBD1. The CDR3 is 12 residues long. V shed 0 bases and J 8 bases; nucleotides not matched to a gene: 0. The germline CDR1 and CDR2 sequences are SGHDT and YYEEEE. This CDR3 reads CASSLGTGGYTF. The CDR3 nucleotides read TGTGCCAGCAGCTTGGGGACAGGGGGCTACACCTTC.

This chain joins TRBV4-1 and TRBJ2-7; D possibly corresponds to TRBD1 (6 bases). V was shortened by 6 bases and J by 4 bases, with 19 bases between the two germline ends. There are 15 residues in the CDR3. Germline loops: CDR1 MGHRA, CDR2 YSYEKL. CDR3 DNA: TGCGCCAGCAGGCCATCCGGGAACAGGGTATACGAGCAGTACTTC. It specifies CASRPSGNRVYEQYF.

This clone was seen only a few times. The gene calls are TRBV7-8 and TRBJ1-1; D gene uncertain. This CDR3 is built from 13 residues. Germline CDR1 is SGHVS and CDR2 is FQNEAQ. Trimming removed 5 bases from V and 5 bases from J, with 12 bases in between. The CDR3 sequence: CASSPLLETEAFF. The CDR3 DNA reads TGTGCCAGCAGCCCCCTCTTAGAGACTGAAGCTTTCTTT.

This clone was seen only a few times. The chain links TRBV7-9 to TRBJ2-3; a possible D gene is TRBD2 (5 bases). Germline lookup yields CDR1 SEHNR and CDR2 FQNEAQ (reference sequence). This CDR3 comprises 14 residues. Trimming shortened V by 5 bases and J by 2 bases, and 11 bases separated the two germline ends. This CDR3 reads CASSRGRDTDTQYF. As DNA, the CDR3 is TGTGCCAGCAGCCGGGGAAGGGACACAGATACGCAGTATTTT.

This clone was counted a single time. The chain is built from TRBV5-1 and TRBJ2-3; 11 bases match TRBD2. This CDR3 has 16 amino acids. After removal of 4 bases from V and 2 bases from J, the junction contained 6 bases not matched to a gene. Germline CDR1 is SGHRS and CDR2 is YFSETQ. The CDR3 DNA sequence: TGCGCCAGCAGCCCTACACTAGCGGGGGCCACAGATACGCAGTATTTT. Its translation: CASSPTLAGATDTQYF.

V usage is TRBV27 and J usage is TRBJ2-7, with 13 bases that match TRBD2. Germline V CDR1 and CDR2: MNHEY, SMNVEV (reference sequence). The CDR3 has 15 amino acids. The V segment lost 5 bases and the J segment 5 bases; nucleotides outside the gene matches: 6. The CDR3 DNA reads as TGTGCCAGCAGTCAACTAGCGGGGGGGCCGGACGAGCAGTACTTC. Amino acids: CASSQLAGGPDEQYF.

V is TRBV30 and J is TRBJ1-1; D might be TRBD1 (5 bases). This CDR3 region has 13 residues. Germline CDR1 reads GTSNPN; CDR2 reads SVGIG (reference sequence). V was clipped by 3 bases and J by 4 bases, with 12 bases between them. The CDR3 sequence is CAWSKVGGTEAFF. CDR3 DNA: TGTGCCTGGAGCAAAGTGGGGGGCACTGAAGCTTTCTTT.

The chain is built from TRBV24-1 and TRBJ2-6, with TRBD1 matching over 7 bases. CDR1 is KGHDR and CDR2 is SFDVKD in the germline V gene. The CDR3 contains 18 residues. After removal of 0 bases from V and 0 bases from J, the junction contained 4 bases not matched to a gene. The CDR3 is CATSDLRGPNSGANVLTF. CDR3 sequence (DNA): TGTGCCACCAGTGATTTGAGGGGGCCCAACTCTGGGGCCAACGTCCTGACTTTC.

The chain couples TRBV6-2 or TRBV6-3 to TRBJ2-1, with D maybe TRBD1 (5 bases). This CDR3 is built from 13 residues. V was clipped by 5 bases and J by 3 bases, with 8 bases between them. Germline CDR1 and CDR2: MNHEY and SVGEGT. The CDR3 DNA reads TGTGCCAGCAGTGGTAGGGGCTACAATGAGCAGTTCTTC. Amino acid sequence: CASSGRGYNEQFF.

The gene calls are TRBV5-4 and TRBJ1-2; no clear D gene. Looked up from germline, CDR1 is SGHNT and CDR2 is YYREEE (reference sequence). The V and J ends lost 0 bases and 9 bases respectively, with 12 bases between them. The length of the CDR3 is 13 residues. In nucleotides, the CDR3 is TGTGCCAGCAGCTTGGTTGGCGAGGATAGCTACACCTTC. Translating gives CASSLVGEDSYTF. Together with reference TRBV5-4 and TRBJ1-2, the CDR3 gives the full variable domain: ETGVTQSPTHLIKTRGQQVTLRCSSQSGHNTVSWYQQALGQGPQFIFQYYREEENGRGNFPPRFSGLQFPNYSSELNVNALELDDSALYLCASSLVGEDSYTFGSGTRLTVV.

The rearrangement uses TRBV19 and TRBJ1-1; 9 positions agree with TRBD1. Germline-derived CDR1 and CDR2 are LNHDA and SQIVND (reference sequence). This CDR3 region has 15 residues. V shed 5 bases and J 0 bases; nucleotides not matched to a gene: 4. The CDR3 DNA reads TGTGCCAGTAGTGGGGACAGGGTGTTGAACACTGAAGCTTTCTTT. It codes for CASSGDRVLNTEAFF.

This clone was seen only once. The chain couples TRBV25-1 to TRBJ2-5; 9 bases are shared with TRBD2. V gave up 4 bases and J gave up 3 bases; unmatched junction bases: 9. Germline values: CDR1 MGHDK, CDR2 SYGVNS. The CDR3 runs to 16 residues. The CDR3 DNA is TGTGCCAGCAGTGGGCGGGGGGGACTATTAGAAGAGACCCAGTACTTC. Its protein is CASSGRGGLLEETQYF.

This chain links TRBV28 with TRBJ2-7; TRBD1 aligns across 7 bases. CDR3 length: 14 amino acids. Germline V gene data show CDR1 as MDHEN and CDR2 as SYDVKM. V lost 5 bases to trimming and J lost 1 base; unmatched junction nucleotides: 5. CDR3 coding DNA: TGTGCCAGCAGTCGGTCGGGACAGTCCTACGAGCAGTACTTC. Encoded protein: CASSRSGQSYEQYF.

This clone turned up a few times. This chain connects TRBV19 to TRBJ1-6, with TRBD1 matching over 7 bases. Germline CDR1 LNHDA, CDR2 SQIVND (reference sequence). The V segment lost 6 bases and the J segment 8 bases; nucleotides outside the gene matches: 7. The CDR3 loop spans 14 amino acids. For the CDR3, the DNA is TGTGCCAGTAGGGAAGGGGACAGCTATTCACCCCTCCACTTT. Protein sequence: CASREGDSYSPLHF.